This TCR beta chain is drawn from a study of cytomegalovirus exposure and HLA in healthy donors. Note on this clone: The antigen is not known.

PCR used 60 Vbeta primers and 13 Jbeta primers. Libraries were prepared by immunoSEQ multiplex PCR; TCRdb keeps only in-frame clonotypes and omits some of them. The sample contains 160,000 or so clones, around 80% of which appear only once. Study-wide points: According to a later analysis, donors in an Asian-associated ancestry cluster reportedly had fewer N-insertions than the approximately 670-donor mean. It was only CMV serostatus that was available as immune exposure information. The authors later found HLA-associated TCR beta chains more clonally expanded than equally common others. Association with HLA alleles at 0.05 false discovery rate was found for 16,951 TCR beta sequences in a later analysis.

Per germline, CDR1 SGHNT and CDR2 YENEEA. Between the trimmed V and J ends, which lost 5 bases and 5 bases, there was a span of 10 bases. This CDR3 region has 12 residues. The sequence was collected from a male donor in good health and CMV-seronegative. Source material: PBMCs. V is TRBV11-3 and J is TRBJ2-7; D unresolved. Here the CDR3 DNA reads TGTGCCAGCAGCATCCGACACAACGAGCAGTACTTC. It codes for CASSIRHNEQYF.